This TCR beta chain is drawn from a study of blood T cell repertoires in COVID-19. The wider study: Specimens from acute and convalescent COVID-19 originated in the United States, Italy and Spain. Sources were T cells, B-cell-depleted T cells, or PBMCs; the material itself was cDNA or gDNA.

Methods used by the authors: Amplification of reference gene primers provided the estimated nucleated cell counts. Data came from immunoSEQ multiplex PCR; TCRdb stores just in-frame clones and leaves some out. V and J calls and clone size are those listed in that table; D and trimming were worked out from the DNA. The sample yields under 40,000 clones, around nine tenths seen once. The CDR3 runs 17 residues. V lost 4 bases and J lost 9; bases outside the gene matches: 14. Germline assignment: CDR1 SGHAT and CDR2 FQNNGV. The sequencing input was peripheral blood. The chain employs TRBV11-2 and TRBJ2-1, with 11 bases matching TRBD1. The TCR comes from a man between 65 and 79 years old with active COVID-19. The CDR3 sequence: CASSYKTPGQGDSEQFF. The CDR3 region has the DNA TGTGCCAGCAGCTACAAAACGCCGGGACAGGGGGACAGTGAGCAGTTCTTC.